The entry that follows covers one T cell receptor beta chain sequence. Antigen unknown. This sample is drawn from a study of T cells after yellow fever vaccination. Template switching with 5'RACE generated the TCR cDNA and added a universal primer site and UMIs. MiXCR was run by TCRdb on the 5' RACE reads, yielding one entry per CDR3 protein. Of 450,000 to 600,000 distinct CDR3 sequences listed, roughly a sixth are singletons. Findings and limits, study-wide: Post-booster reappearance was seen for most primary-vaccination clones (around 96% CD4, about 90% CD8).

The CDR3 contains 13 residues. The ends were cut back, 2 bases at V and 3 bases at J, with 7 bases in the middle. The germline V gene has CDR1 LGHDT and CDR2 YNNKEL (reference sequence). The rearrangement joins TRBV3-1 to TRBJ2-5; D is ambiguous. The input for sequencing was PBMCs, taken more than 4 days after the first yellow fever vaccination. The clonotype comes from a man between 18 and 35 years old who received the YFV17D yellow fever vaccine. The CDR3 region has the DNA TGTGCCAGCAGCCAATCCAGAAAAGAGACCCAGTACTTC. Its protein is CASSQSRKETQYF.